This T cell receptor beta chain was profiled in a study of T cell repertoires in cytomegalovirus infection. Study-level information: Indications of both CMV infection and matching HLA type were provided by public TCR beta signatures. The study's findings and limits: Cumulative frequency of public TCR beta families picked out carriers of CMV plus the relevant HLA. Clonotypes of TCR beta that were HLA-C-restricted and CMV-specific dominated the ex vivo response.

This clonotype was counted only a few times. The antigen is undetermined. Each CDR3 protein is one row after TCRdb ran MiXCR on the reads. The sample contains some 400,000 distinct CDR3 sequences, roughly 20% of which appear only once. The source is a human donor in good health (CMV status not recorded). Some clones in this sample may be carry-over from other donors' samples. Sequencing was performed on PBMCs.

The CDR3 nucleotides are TGCAGTGCCGGCGGCAGCTTCTATAGCAATCAGCCCCAGCATTTT. As protein: CSAGGSFYSNQPQHF. This chain connects TRBV20-1 to TRBJ1-5; D call uncertain. There are 15 residues in the CDR3. The V gene's germline CDR1 is DFQATT and CDR2 SNEGSKA (reference sequence). The V gene lost 6 bases and the J gene lost 0 bases, with 15 bases spanning the gap.